The source of this T cell receptor beta chain is a study of blood T cell repertoires in COVID-19. Across the whole study: The United States, Italy and Spain were the sources of the acute and convalescent COVID-19 samples. Sources were T cells, B-cell-depleted T cells, or PBMCs; the material itself was cDNA or gDNA.

Trimming pared 6 bases from V and 0 bases from J, leaving 9 bases between. The germline gives CDR1 GTSNPN, CDR2 SVGIG (reference sequence). CDR3 length: 13 amino acids. Sequenced by immunoSEQ multiplex PCR; TCRdb stores in-frame clones only, minus some. This table holds 95,000 to 150,000 clones, 80% to 90% found once. Material for sequencing was peripheral blood. This clonotype was sampled from a woman in her forties or fifties with active or convalescent COVID-19. This chain connects TRBV30 to TRBJ1-3; D uncertain. The CDR3 nucleotides are TGTGCCTGCTCGCGGCCCTCTGGAAACACCATATATTTT. Residues: CACSRPSGNTIYF.